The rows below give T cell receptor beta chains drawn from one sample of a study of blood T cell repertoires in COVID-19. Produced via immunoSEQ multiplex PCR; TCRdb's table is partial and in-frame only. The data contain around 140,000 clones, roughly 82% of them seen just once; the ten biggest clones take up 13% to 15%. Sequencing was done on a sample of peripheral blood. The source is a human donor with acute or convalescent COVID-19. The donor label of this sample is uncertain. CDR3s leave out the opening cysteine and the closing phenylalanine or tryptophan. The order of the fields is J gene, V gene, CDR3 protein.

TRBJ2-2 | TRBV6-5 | ASSYLENTGELF
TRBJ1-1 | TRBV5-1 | ASSSTPNTEAF
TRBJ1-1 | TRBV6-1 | ASSTGQGTEAF
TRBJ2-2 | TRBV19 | ASRGGAGELF
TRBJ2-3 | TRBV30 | AWSVGGGATDTQY
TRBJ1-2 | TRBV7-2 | ASRAGGNTNGYT
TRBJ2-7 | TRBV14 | ASSQVGQGSYEQY
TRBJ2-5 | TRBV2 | ASSVGRGTQETQY
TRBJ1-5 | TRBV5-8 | ASSFYRSEPQH
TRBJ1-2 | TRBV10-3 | AISESGTGGDGYT
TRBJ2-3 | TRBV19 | ASSIQGMADTQY
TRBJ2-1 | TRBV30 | AWSAGLAGAGQF
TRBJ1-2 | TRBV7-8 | ASSLRRDGYT
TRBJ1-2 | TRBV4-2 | ASSQGTGVDGYT
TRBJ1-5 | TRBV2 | ASSENRANQPQH
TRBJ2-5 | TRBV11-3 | ASSLGSGEGETQY
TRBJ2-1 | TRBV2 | ASTDYGSGNEQF
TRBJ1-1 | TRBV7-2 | ASSITTGLSTEAF
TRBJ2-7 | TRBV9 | ANVHGRGYEQY
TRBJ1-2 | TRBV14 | ASSQAYESRGYT